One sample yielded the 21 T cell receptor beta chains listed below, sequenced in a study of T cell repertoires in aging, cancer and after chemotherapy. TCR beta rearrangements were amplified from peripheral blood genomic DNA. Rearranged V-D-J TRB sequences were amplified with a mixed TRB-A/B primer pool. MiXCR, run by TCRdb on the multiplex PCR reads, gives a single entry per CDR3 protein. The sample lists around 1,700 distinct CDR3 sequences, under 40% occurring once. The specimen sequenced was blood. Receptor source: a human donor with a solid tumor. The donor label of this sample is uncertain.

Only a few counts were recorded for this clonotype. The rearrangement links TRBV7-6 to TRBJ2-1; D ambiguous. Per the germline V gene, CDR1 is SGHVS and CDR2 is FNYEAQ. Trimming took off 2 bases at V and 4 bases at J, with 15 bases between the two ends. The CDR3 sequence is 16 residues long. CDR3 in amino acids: CASSLRARMGYNEQFF. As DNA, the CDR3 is TGTGCCAGCAGCTTAAGGGCTAGAATGGGGTACAATGAGCAGTTCTTC.

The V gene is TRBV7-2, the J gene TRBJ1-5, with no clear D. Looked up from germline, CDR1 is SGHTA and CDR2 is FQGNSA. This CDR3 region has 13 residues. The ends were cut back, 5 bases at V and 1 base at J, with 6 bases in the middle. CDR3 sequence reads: CASSVESNQPQHF. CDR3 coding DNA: TGTGCCAGCAGCGTTGAGAGCAATCAGCCCCAGCATTTT.

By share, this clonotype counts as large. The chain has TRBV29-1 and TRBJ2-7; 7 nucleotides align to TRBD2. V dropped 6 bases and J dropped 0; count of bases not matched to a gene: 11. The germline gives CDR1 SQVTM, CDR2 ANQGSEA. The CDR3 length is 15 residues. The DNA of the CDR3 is TGCAGCGTCGCCGGCGGCGGGAGTACCTCCTACGAGCAGTACTTC. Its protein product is CSVAGGGSTSYEQYF.

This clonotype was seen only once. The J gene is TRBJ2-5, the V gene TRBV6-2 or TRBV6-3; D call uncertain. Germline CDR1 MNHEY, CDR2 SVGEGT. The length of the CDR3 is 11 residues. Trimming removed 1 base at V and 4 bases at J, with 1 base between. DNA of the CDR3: TGTGCCAGCAGTTACTTAGAGACCCAGTACTTC. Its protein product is CASSYLETQYF.

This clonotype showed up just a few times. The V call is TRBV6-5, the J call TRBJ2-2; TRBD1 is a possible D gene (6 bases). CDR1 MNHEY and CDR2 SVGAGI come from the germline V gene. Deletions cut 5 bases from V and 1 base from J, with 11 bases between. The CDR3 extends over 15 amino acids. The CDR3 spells CASSVQGQNTGELFF. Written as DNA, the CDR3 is TGTGCCAGCAGTGTTCAGGGACAGAACACCGGGGAGCTGTTTTTT.

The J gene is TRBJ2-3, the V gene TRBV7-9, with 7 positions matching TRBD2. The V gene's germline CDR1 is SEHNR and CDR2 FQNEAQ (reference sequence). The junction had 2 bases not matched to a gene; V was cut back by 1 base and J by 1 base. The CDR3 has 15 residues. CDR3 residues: CASSLGREGTDTQYF. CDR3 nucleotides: TGTGCCAGCAGCTTAGGCCGGGAGGGCACAGATACGCAGTATTTT.

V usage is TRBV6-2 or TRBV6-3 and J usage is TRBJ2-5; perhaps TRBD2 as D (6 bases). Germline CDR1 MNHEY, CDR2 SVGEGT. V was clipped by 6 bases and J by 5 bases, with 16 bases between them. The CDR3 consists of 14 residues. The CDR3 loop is CASRGGPMGETQYF. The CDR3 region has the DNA TGTGCCAGCAGGGGGGGACCTATGGGGGAGACCCAGTACTTC.

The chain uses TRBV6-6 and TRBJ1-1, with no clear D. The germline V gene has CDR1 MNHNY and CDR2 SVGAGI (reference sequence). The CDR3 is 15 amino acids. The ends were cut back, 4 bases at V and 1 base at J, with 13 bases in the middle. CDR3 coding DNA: TGTGCCAGCAGTTTGAGCGGAGGAACGAACACTGAAGCTTTCTTT. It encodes CASSLSGGTNTEAFF.

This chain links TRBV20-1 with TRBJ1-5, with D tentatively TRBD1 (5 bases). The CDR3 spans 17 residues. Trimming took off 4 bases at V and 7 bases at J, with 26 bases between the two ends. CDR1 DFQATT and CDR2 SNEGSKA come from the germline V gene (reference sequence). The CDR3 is CSATLAMTVRTRQPQHF. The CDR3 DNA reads TGCAGTGCTACCCTGGCAATGACAGTAAGGACGCGCCAGCCCCAGCATTTT.

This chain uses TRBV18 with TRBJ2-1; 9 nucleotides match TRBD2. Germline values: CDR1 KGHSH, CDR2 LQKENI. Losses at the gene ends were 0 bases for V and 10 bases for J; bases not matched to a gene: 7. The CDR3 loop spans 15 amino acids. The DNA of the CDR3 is TGTGCCAGCTCACCACCTAGCGGGAGTAAGGACGAGCAGTTCTTC. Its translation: CASSPPSGSKDEQFF. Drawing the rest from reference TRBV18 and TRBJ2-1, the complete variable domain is NAGVMQNPRHLVRRRGQEARLRCSPMKGHSHVYWYRQLPEEGLKFMVYLQKENIIDESGMPKERFSAEFPKEGPSILRIQQVVRGDSAAYFCASSPPSGSKDEQFFGPGTRLTVL.

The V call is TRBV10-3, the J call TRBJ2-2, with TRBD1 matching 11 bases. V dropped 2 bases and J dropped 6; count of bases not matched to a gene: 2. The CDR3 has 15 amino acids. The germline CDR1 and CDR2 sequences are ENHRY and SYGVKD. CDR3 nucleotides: TGTGCCATCAGTGAGGGACAGGGGGCTGCCGGGGAGCTGTTTTTT. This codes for CAISEGQGAAGELFF.

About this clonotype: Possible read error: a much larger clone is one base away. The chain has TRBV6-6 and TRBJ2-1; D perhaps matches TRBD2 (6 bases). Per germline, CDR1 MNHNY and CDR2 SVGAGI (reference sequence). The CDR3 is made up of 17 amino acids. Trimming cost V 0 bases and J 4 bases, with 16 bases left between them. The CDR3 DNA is TGTGCCAGCAGTTACTCGCAGGTATCGGAGGGTTACAATGAGCAGTTCTTC. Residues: CASSYSQVSEGYNEQFF.

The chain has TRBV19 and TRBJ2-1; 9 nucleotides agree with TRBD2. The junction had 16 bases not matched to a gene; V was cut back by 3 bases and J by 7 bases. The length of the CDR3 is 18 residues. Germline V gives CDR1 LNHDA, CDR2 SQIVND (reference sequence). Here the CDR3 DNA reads TGTGCCAGTAGTATCGGGGGTTCGGCTAGCGGGGTTCTAAATGAGCAGTTCTTC. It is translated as CASSIGGSASGVLNEQFF.

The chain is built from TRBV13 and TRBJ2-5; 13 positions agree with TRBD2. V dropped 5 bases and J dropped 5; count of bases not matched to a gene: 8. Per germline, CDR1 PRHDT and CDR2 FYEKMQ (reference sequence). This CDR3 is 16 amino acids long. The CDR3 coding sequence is TGTGCCAGCAGCCCCGAGGGACTAGCGGGACTGGAGACCCAGTACTTC. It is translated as CASSPEGLAGLETQYF. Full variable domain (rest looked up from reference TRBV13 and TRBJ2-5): AAGVIQSPRHLIKEKRETATLKCYPIPRHDTVYWYQQGPGQDPQFLISFYEKMQSDKGSIPDRFSAQQFSDYHSELNMSSLELGDSALYFCASSPEGLAGLETQYFGPGTRLLVL.

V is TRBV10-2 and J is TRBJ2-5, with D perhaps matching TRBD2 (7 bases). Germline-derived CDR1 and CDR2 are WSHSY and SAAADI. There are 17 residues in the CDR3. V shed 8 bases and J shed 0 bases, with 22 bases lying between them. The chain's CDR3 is CASPPIWGGPNQETQYF. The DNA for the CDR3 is TGCGCCAGCCCTCCTATTTGGGGGGGCCCAAACCAAGAGACCCAGTACTTC.

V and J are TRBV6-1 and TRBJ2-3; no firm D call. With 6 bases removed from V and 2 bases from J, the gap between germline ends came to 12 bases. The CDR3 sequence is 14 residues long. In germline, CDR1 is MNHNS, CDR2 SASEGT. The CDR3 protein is CASSGRLNTDTQYF. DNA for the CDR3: TGTGCCAGCAGCGGACGGCTGAACACAGATACGCAGTATTTT.

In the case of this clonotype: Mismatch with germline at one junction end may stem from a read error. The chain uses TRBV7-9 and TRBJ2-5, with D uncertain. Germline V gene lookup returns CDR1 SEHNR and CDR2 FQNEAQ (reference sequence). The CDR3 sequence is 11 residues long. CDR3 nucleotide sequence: TGTGCCAGCAGCTTAGCGGAGACCAAGTACTTC. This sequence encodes CASSLAETKYF.

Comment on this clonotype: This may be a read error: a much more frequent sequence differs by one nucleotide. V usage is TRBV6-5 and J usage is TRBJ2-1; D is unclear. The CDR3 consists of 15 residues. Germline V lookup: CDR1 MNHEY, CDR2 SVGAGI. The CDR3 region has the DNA TGTACCAGCAGCTTAACACCCGAGTACTACAATGAGCAGTTCTTC. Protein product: CTSSLTPEYYNEQFF.

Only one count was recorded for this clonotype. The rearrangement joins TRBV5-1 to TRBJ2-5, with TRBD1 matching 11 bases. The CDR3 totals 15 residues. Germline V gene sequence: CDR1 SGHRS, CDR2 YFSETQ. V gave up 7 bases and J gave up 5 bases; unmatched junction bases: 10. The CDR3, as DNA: TGCGCCAGCGGAAGGACAGGGGGCGCGACTGAGACCCAGTACTTC. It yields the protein CASGRTGGATETQYF.

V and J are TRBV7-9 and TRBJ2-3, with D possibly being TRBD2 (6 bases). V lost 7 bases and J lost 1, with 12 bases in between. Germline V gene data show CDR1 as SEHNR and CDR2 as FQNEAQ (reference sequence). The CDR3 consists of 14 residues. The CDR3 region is CASNPTGGTDTQYF. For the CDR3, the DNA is TGTGCCAGCAACCCGACGGGGGGCACAGATACGCAGTATTTT.

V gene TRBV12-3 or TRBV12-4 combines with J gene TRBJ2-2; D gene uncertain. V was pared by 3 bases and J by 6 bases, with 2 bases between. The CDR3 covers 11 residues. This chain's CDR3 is CASSFAGELFF. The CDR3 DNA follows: TGTGCCAGCAGTTTCGCCGGGGAGCTGTTTTTT.